This entry features one T cell receptor (beta chain) sequence. Antigen: not known. PCR amplification relied on 60 Vbeta primers (plus 13 Jbeta primers). Assay: immunoSEQ multiplex PCR; the TCRdb copy retains only in-frame clones and omits some. Of 150,000 to 200,000 clones in the sample, roughly 80% were seen once. This CDR3 has 16 residues. Looked up from germline, CDR1 is MDHEN and CDR2 is SYDVKM. Between the trimmed V and J ends, which lost 6 bases and 5 bases, there was a span of 22 bases. The data belong to a study of cytomegalovirus exposure and HLA in healthy donors. Study-level points and caveats: Later analysis suggested most CMV-associated TCR beta chains were HLA-restricted. It is likely that the observed cluster of highly shared sequence variants was a sequencing artifact. Associated with HLA alleles at 0.05 false discovery rate in a later analysis were fewer than 20,000 TCR beta sequences.

Sequenced input: PBMCs. This TCR was recovered from a woman in her 40s in good health and CMV-seronegative. This chain uses TRBV28 with TRBJ1-1; no clear D. The CDR3 spells CASRGGVLEQRTEAFF. In nucleotides, the CDR3 is TGTGCCAGCAGGGGAGGAGTGCTTGAACAAAGGACTGAAGCTTTCTTT.